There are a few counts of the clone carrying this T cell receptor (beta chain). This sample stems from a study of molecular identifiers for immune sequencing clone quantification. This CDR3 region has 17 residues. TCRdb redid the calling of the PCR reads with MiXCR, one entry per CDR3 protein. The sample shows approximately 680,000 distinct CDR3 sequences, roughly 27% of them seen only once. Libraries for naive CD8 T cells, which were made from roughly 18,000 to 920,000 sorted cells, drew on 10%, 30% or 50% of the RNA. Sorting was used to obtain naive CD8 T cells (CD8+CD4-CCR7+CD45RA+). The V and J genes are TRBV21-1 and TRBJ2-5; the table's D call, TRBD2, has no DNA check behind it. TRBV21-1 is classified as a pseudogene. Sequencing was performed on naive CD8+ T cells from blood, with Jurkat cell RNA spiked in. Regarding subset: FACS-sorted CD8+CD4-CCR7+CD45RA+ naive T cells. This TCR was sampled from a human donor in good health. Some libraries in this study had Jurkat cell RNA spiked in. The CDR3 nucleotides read TGTGCCAGCAGCAAAATAGGGGGGACTAGCGAACAAGAGACCCAGTACTTC. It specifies CASSKIGGTSEQETQYF.